Each of the 20 T cell receptor beta chains below was sequenced from the same sample in a study of cytomegalovirus exposure and HLA in healthy donors. Sequencing was performed with immunoSEQ multiplex PCR; in TCRdb, only in-frame clones are kept and a portion is missing. The sample consists of 150,000 or so clones, more than 70% of them appearing once. Sequences were obtained from PBMCs. The receptor set was obtained from a man aged 25-45 years in good health and CMV-seropositive.

At least ten counts were recorded for this clone. This chain connects TRBV6-5 to TRBJ2-5, with D tentatively TRBD1 (6 bases). This CDR3 spans 13 amino acids. The V end lost 5 bases, the J end lost 1 base, and 8 bases lay between the germline ends. Germline V gives CDR1 MNHEY, CDR2 SVGAGI. CDR3: CASSRQVQETQYF. The CDR3 DNA reads as TGTGCCAGCAGTCGACAGGTCCAAGAGACCCAGTACTTC.

The chain has TRBV25-1 and TRBJ1-1; tentative D call: TRBD1 (5 bases). The germline V gene encodes CDR1 MGHDK and CDR2 SYGVNS. Trimming took off 1 base at V and 4 bases at J, with 19 bases between the two ends. This CDR3 spans 17 amino acids. CDR3 sequence reads: CASSEWRGEGLSTEAFF. CDR3 DNA: TGTGCCAGCAGTGAATGGCGGGGGGAGGGGTTGAGCACTGAAGCTTTCTTT.

V and J are TRBV25-1 and TRBJ2-3; TRBD2 agrees at 7 bases. The junction had 8 bases not matched to a gene; V was cut back by 3 bases and J by 2 bases. The CDR3 is made up of 16 amino acids. Per the germline V gene, CDR1 is MGHDK and CDR2 is SYGVNS. The CDR3 DNA is TGTGCCAGCAGTGACCCGGGGCGGGGGTCCACAGATACGCAGTATTTT. The encoded protein is CASSDPGRGSTDTQYF.

In its sample, this clone was seen once. The chain is built from TRBV4-3 and TRBJ2-3, with 8 bases aligning to TRBD2. Germline loops: CDR1 LGHNA, CDR2 YSLEER. Trimming at V came to 4 bases and at J to 1 base, leaving 4 bases not matched to a gene. CDR3 length: 15 amino acids. CDR3 region: CASSLSGSRTDTQYF. The CDR3 DNA follows: TGCGCCAGCAGCCTCAGCGGGAGTCGCACAGATACGCAGTATTTT.

The chain combines TRBV2 with TRBJ1-5; TRBD1 matches at 8 bases. This CDR3 has 14 residues. Germline assignment: CDR1 SNHLY and CDR2 FYNNEI. After removal of 6 bases from V and 9 bases from J, the junction contained 10 bases not matched to a gene. CDR3 in amino acids: CASRADRGPMPQHF. In DNA, the CDR3 is TGTGCCAGCAGAGCCGACAGGGGCCCCATGCCCCAGCATTTT.

V and J are TRBV19 and TRBJ2-7; 12 bases align to TRBD1. V lost 7 bases, J lost 2 bases, and 6 bases stayed unmatched. The CDR3 is 15 residues long. CDR1 and CDR2 (germline): LNHDA, SQIVND (reference sequence). The CDR3 protein is CASKGQGAGAYEQYF. For the CDR3, the DNA is TGTGCCAGTAAGGGACAGGGGGCAGGGGCCTACGAGCAGTACTTC.

The chain employs TRBV15 and TRBJ1-5; D ambiguous. Trimming left V 0 bases short and J 7 bases short, with 7 bases between. The CDR3 loop spans 13 amino acids. The germline CDR1 and CDR2 sequences are LNHNV and YYDKDF (reference sequence). For the CDR3, the DNA is TGTGCCACCAGCAGAGATTTCGGGCAGCCCCAGCATTTT. This translates into CATSRDFGQPQHF.

The chain links TRBV5-4 to TRBJ2-7, with TRBD1 matching 9 bases. Trimming at V came to 2 bases and at J to 3 bases, leaving 6 bases not matched to a gene. The CDR3 is 15 amino acids. Germline CDR1 is SGHNT and CDR2 is YYREEE (reference sequence). CDR3 protein: CASSFYPGQGYEQYF. The CDR3 DNA follows: TGTGCCAGCAGCTTCTACCCGGGACAGGGCTACGAGCAGTACTTC.

The chain uses TRBV9 and TRBJ2-2, with 7 positions matching TRBD1. The CDR3 has 13 amino acids. Trimming took 4 bases from V and 7 from J; bases not matched to a gene: 4. Germline V gives CDR1 SGDLS, CDR2 YYNGEE. The CDR3: CASSSGGVGELFF. The CDR3 region has the DNA TGTGCCAGCAGCTCAGGGGGTGTCGGGGAGCTGTTTTTT.

The chain is built from TRBV18 and TRBJ2-3; TRBD2 might be the D (5 bases). With 2 bases removed from V and 7 bases from J, the gap between germline ends came to 13 bases. Germline lookup yields CDR1 KGHSH and CDR2 LQKENI. CDR3 length: 14 amino acids. The chain's CDR3 is CASSPNPGKNTQYF. The DNA for the CDR3 is TGTGCCAGCTCACCAAACCCGGGGAAGAATACGCAGTATTTT. The entire variable domain, with the rest obtained from reference TRBV18 and TRBJ2-3, is as follows: NAGVMQNPRHLVRRRGQEARLRCSPMKGHSHVYWYRQLPEEGLKFMVYLQKENIIDESGMPKERFSAEFPKEGPSILRIQQVVRGDSAAYFCASSPNPGKNTQYFGPGTRLTVL.

The V gene is TRBV28, the J gene TRBJ1-1; D is perhaps TRBD1 (6 bases). There are 15 residues in the CDR3. The germline V gene has CDR1 MDHEN and CDR2 SYDVKM. V lost 3 bases, J lost 4 bases, and 15 bases lay in between. CDR3 bases: TGTGCCAGCAGTTTGGCGGACAGCTCGGGCACTGAAGCTTTCTTT. Its protein is CASSLADSSGTEAFF. The complete variable domain, with remaining parts taken from reference TRBV28 and TRBJ1-1, reads DVKVTQSSRYLVKRTGEKVFLECVQDMDHENMFWYRQDPGLGLRLIYFSYDVKMKEKGDIPEGYSVSREKKERFSLILESASTNQTSMYLCASSLADSSGTEAFFGQGTRLTVV.

The CDR3 loop reads CASSQGMEVTNEKLFF. The CDR3 nucleotides are TGTGCCAGCAGCCAGGGGATGGAGGTGACTAATGAAAAACTGTTTTTT. The J gene is TRBJ1-4, the V gene TRBV4-2; D remains ambiguous. The CDR3 consists of 16 residues. Trimming shortened V by 3 bases and J by 2 bases, and 13 bases separated the two germline ends. Germline-derived CDR1 and CDR2 are LGHNA and YNFKEQ.

The gene calls are TRBV6-5 and TRBJ1-1; TRBD1 aligns across 7 bases. Germline trimming cut 0 bases from V and 5 bases from J; bases unmatched to any gene: 6. The V gene's germline CDR1 is MNHEY and CDR2 SVGAGI. This CDR3 has 15 residues. The CDR3 bases are TGTGCCAGCAGTTACTCCTCCTACAGGGGTACTGAAGCTTTCTTT. Protein product: CASSYSSYRGTEAFF.

This clone was observed a few times. This chain joins TRBV5-8 and TRBJ1-6; D is possibly TRBD1 (5 bases). The CDR3 is 17 residues long. Trimming removed 7 bases from V and 1 base from J, with 18 bases in between. Germline V gene sequence: CDR1 SGHTS, CDR2 YDEGEE. The CDR3 sequence is CASPREGIGSYNSPLHF. CDR3 DNA sequence: TGTGCCAGCCCCAGGGAGGGGATAGGATCCTATAATTCACCCCTCCACTTT.

The V call is TRBV7-9, the J call TRBJ2-1; TRBD2 is a possible D gene (6 bases). The CDR3 is 14 amino acids. Trimming removed 6 bases at V and 7 bases at J, with 16 bases between. CDR1 and CDR2 from the germline V gene are SEHNR and FQNEAQ (reference sequence). CDR3 protein: CASSDPGLWNEQFF. The CDR3 DNA sequence: TGTGCCAGCAGTGACCCGGGACTGTGGAATGAGCAGTTCTTC.

The chain is built from TRBV5-1 and TRBJ2-1; 8 nucleotides agree with TRBD2. Looked up from germline, CDR1 is SGHRS and CDR2 is YFSETQ. The J segment lost 3 bases and the V segment lost 2 bases, leaving 1 base of the junction unmatched. This CDR3 contains 14 residues. In DNA, the CDR3 is TGCGCCAGCAGCTTAGCGGGGGTCTACAATGAGCAGTTCTTC. It codes for CASSLAGVYNEQFF.

The rearrangement uses TRBV7-9 and TRBJ2-7; 7 positions agree with TRBD2. This CDR3 is built from 17 residues. V shed 3 bases, J shed 5 bases, and the junction held 16 bases outside the gene matches. CDR1 is SEHNR and CDR2 is FQNEAQ in the germline V gene (reference sequence). Here the CDR3 DNA reads TGTGCCAGCAGCTTTAGCCCTCTAGGAAGCGGGACCCACGAGCAGTACTTC. The encoded protein is CASSFSPLGSGTHEQYF.

This chain joins TRBV19 and TRBJ1-5, with 8 bases fitting TRBD1. The germline CDR1 and CDR2 sequences are LNHDA and SQIVND (reference sequence). The CDR3 spans 17 residues. The junction had 10 bases not matched to a gene; V was cut back by 3 bases and J by 3 bases. CDR3 loop: CASSINLGRGLNQPQHF. The CDR3 nucleotides are TGTGCCAGTAGTATCAACTTGGGCAGGGGGCTCAATCAGCCCCAGCATTTT.

In this sample, this clone turned up once. The chain employs TRBV29-1 and TRBJ1-1; 9 bases are a match to TRBD1. Germline V gives CDR1 SQVTM, CDR2 ANQGSEA. The CDR3 contains 14 residues. J gave up 2 bases and V 7 bases, and 8 bases lay outside the gene matches. DNA for the CDR3: TGCAGCGCTGCTAGGACAGGGGTCAACACTGAAGCTTTCTTT. Amino acid sequence: CSAARTGVNTEAFF.

This clone was detected a few times. This chain links TRBV7-9 with TRBJ1-2; D unresolved. The CDR3 consists of 10 residues. The V gene's germline CDR1 is SEHNR and CDR2 FQNEAQ (reference sequence). Between the trimmed V and J ends, which lost 8 bases and 9 bases, there was a span of 10 bases. The CDR3, as DNA: TGTGCCAGCGCCGGAGGGAGCTACACCTTC. Translating gives CASAGGSYTF. Together with reference TRBV7-9 and TRBJ1-2, the CDR3 gives the full variable domain: DTGVSQNPRHKITKRGQNVTFRCDPISEHNRLYWYRQTLGQGPEFLTYFQNEAQLEKSRLLSDRFSAERPKGSFSTLEIQRTEQGDSAMYLCASAGGSYTFGSGTRLTVV.